This T cell receptor (beta chain) is drawn from a study of T cells in localized non-small cell lung cancer. Measured with immunoSEQ multiplex PCR; TCRdb has only the in-frame clones, and not every one. The profile shows about 70,000 clones, approximately 88% of them singletons. Study outcomes and limitations: For the top 100 tumor clones, a median roughly 53 also appeared in adjacent lung.

V dropped 2 bases and J dropped 5 bases, with 9 bases sitting between them. In germline, CDR1 is MNHNS, CDR2 SASEGT. This CDR3 contains 13 residues. Regarding this clone: Its target is unknown.

The rearrangement links TRBV6-1 to TRBJ2-5; D is uncertain. This sequence originates from a female donor aged 60 or older with stage I lung adenocarcinoma. Sequencing was performed on peripheral blood, taken before any cancer treatment. Here the CDR3 reads CASSEKTSETQYF. CDR3 in DNA: TGTGCCAGCAGTGAAAAGACCAGTGAGACCCAGTACTTC.